These 10 T cell receptor beta chains came from one sample sequenced in a study of T-cell reconstitution after alpha-beta-depleted transplantation in children. Construction of the TCRbeta library involved unique molecular identifiers. TCRdb reanalysed the PCR reads using MiXCR and keeps one entry per CDR3 protein. The profile covers hundreds of thousands of distinct CDR3 sequences, with 20% to 30% appearing a single time and roughly 5% taken by the ten largest. Sequenced material: PBMCs, mostly from graft donor cells, taken 360 days after TCRalphabeta/CD19-depleted stem cell transplant. The receptors originated from a female patient between 2 and 15 years old who had a stem cell transplant for congenital amegakaryocytic thrombocytopenia, so the T cells may come from the graft donor.

Many counts were recorded for this clonotype. The chain joins TRBV12-3 or TRBV12-4 to TRBJ2-4; D uncertain. V shed 3 bases and J shed 7 bases, with 7 bases lying between them. The length of the CDR3 is 12 residues. In DNA form, the CDR3 reads TGTGCCAGCAGTTTGGTACGGAACATTCAGTACTTC. It yields the protein CASSLVRNIQYF.

V and J are TRBV10-3 and TRBJ1-2; D not resolved. The CDR3 totals 13 residues. V shed 6 bases and J shed 0 bases, with 8 bases lying between them. Per germline, CDR1 ENHRY and CDR2 SYGVKD. The CDR3 region has the DNA TGTGCCATCAGCTTCGGAGCTAACTATGGCTACACCTTC. Amino acid sequence: CAISFGANYGYTF.

This clonotype was seen only a few times. The CDR3 nucleotides are TGTGCCAGCAGCGTAGGGGTCGGAAACACCATATATTTT. Its protein product is CASSVGVGNTIYF. This chain connects TRBV9 to TRBJ1-3; D gene uncertain. CDR1 and CDR2 from the germline V gene are SGDLS and YYNGEE. Trimming cost V 0 bases and J 4 bases, with 5 bases left between them. CDR3 length equals 13 residues.

This chain connects TRBV20-1 to TRBJ2-7; no clear D gene. V was cut by 0 bases and J by 7 bases, with 22 bases left in between. Looked up from germline, CDR1 is DFQATT and CDR2 is SNEGSKA (reference sequence). CDR3 length: 16 amino acids. Here the CDR3 reads CSARDWGSANPREQYF. CDR3 DNA: TGCAGTGCTAGAGATTGGGGTAGTGCCAACCCGAGGGAGCAGTACTTC.

This clonotype was observed a handful of times. The chain employs TRBV5-1 and TRBJ2-1, with 11 bases matching TRBD2. Germline trimming cut 4 bases from V and 4 bases from J; bases unmatched to any gene: 13. Germline V gives CDR1 SGHRS, CDR2 YFSETQ. This CDR3 spans 18 amino acids. Written as DNA, the CDR3 is TGCGCCAGCAGCCTGGCGAACCTAGCGGGGGGAACATACAATGAGCAGTTCTTC. It translates to CASSLANLAGGTYNEQFF.

This clonotype has more than one count but fewer than ten. The V call is TRBV20-1, the J call TRBJ2-1, with a possible D match to TRBD1 (5 bases). The CDR3 runs 18 residues. Germline V gene sequence: CDR1 DFQATT, CDR2 SNEGSKA (reference sequence). Trimming pared 3 bases from V and 7 bases from J, leaving 28 bases between. CDR3 nucleotides: TGCAGTGCTAGGGACGGAGAAAACAGGTGGAAGAATGGAAATGAGCAGTTCTTC. This encodes CSARDGENRWKNGNEQFF.

On this clonotype itself: This may arise from a read error, as a much more abundant clone is one base away. The chain recombines TRBV5-1 with TRBJ2-1; tentatively, D is TRBD1 (6 bases). The CDR3 loop spans 16 amino acids. Germline V CDR1 and CDR2: SGHRS, YFSETQ. Trimming took off 3 bases at V and 0 bases at J, with 13 bases between the two ends. CDR3 bases: TGCGCCAGCAGCTGGGGGCTCCAAAACTCCTACAATGAGCAGTTCTTC. It specifies CASSWGLQNSYNEQFF.

The J gene is TRBJ2-5, the V gene TRBV3-1, with D possibly called TRBD1 or TRBD2 (5 bases each). Germline CDR1 is LGHDT and CDR2 is YNNKEL (reference sequence). The CDR3 runs to 16 residues. The V end was cut by 1 base, the J end by 3 bases, with 15 bases between. The CDR3 loop reads CASSQVGTLWEETQYF. CDR3 DNA: TGTGCCAGCAGCCAAGTAGGGACCTTGTGGGAAGAGACCCAGTACTTC.

This chain uses TRBV7-9 with TRBJ2-7, with a tentative D call TRBD2 (7 bases). The CDR3 has 15 amino acids. The V and J ends lost 4 bases and 5 bases respectively, with 18 bases between them. Germline V gives CDR1 SEHNR, CDR2 FQNEAQ (reference sequence). This chain's CDR3 is CASSSVGGGDDEQYF. CDR3 nucleotides: TGTGCCAGCAGCTCCGTAGGGGGGGGGGACGACGAGCAGTACTTC.

The V call is TRBV11-2, the J call TRBJ2-1, with TRBD2 matching over 7 bases. After removal of 1 base from V and 9 bases from J, the junction contained 9 bases not matched to a gene. CDR1 and CDR2 from the germline V gene are SGHAT and FQNNGV. The CDR3 spans 15 residues. Written as DNA, the CDR3 is TGTGCCAGCAGCTTAGGCGGGGGAGCACTTGGTGAGCAGTTCTTC. Encoded protein: CASSLGGGALGEQFF. Based on the CDR3 plus reference TRBV11-2 and TRBJ2-1, the full variable domain is EAGVAQSPRYKIIEKRQSVAFWCNPISGHATLYWYQQILGQGPKLLIQFQNNGVVDDSQLPKDRFSAERLKGVDSTLKIQPAKLEDSAVYLCASSLGGGALGEQFFGPGTRLTVL.